The 27 T cell receptor beta chains in this list originate from one sample, sequenced in a study of cytomegalovirus exposure and HLA in healthy donors. PCR used 60 Vbeta primers and 13 Jbeta primers. Generated by immunoSEQ multiplex PCR, the TCRdb table keeps only in-frame clones and is missing some. The data contain 55,000 to 80,000 clones, about 70% of them seen just once; the ten biggest clones take up 22%. The sample comprised PBMCs. Receptor source: a young woman in good health and CMV-seropositive.

This clone was found a few times. This chain joins TRBV19 and TRBJ2-7; 7 positions agree with TRBD2. With V trimmed by 3 bases and J by 3 bases, 2 bases remained unmatched. CDR3 length equals 13 residues. Germline values: CDR1 LNHDA, CDR2 SQIVND (reference sequence). Written as DNA, the CDR3 is TGTGCCAGTAGTATGGGCGGGGGCTACGAGCAGTACTTC. It codes for CASSMGGGYEQYF.

The chain uses TRBV25-1 and TRBJ2-1; 7 bases fit TRBD2. The V segment lost 2 bases and the J segment 4 bases; nucleotides outside the gene matches: 5. CDR3 length: 15 amino acids. Germline assignment: CDR1 MGHDK and CDR2 SYGVNS. CDR3 sequence reads: CASSEAQRGYNEQFF. CDR3 DNA sequence: TGTGCCAGCAGTGAAGCCCAGCGGGGTTACAATGAGCAGTTCTTC.

This clone appeared a few times. V usage is TRBV6-1 and J usage is TRBJ1-1; possible D gene TRBD1, 5 bases. Germline V gives CDR1 MNHNS, CDR2 SASEGT. Trimming pared 6 bases from V and 4 bases from J, leaving 9 bases between. The CDR3 has 12 residues. The CDR3 here is CASSTGVTEAFF. The DNA for the CDR3 is TGTGCCAGCAGCACAGGTGTCACTGAAGCTTTCTTT.

The V call is TRBV5-4, the J call TRBJ1-1, with D perhaps matching TRBD1 (6 bases). V was pared by 4 bases and J by 7 bases, with 14 bases between. The CDR3 totals 13 residues. Germline V gives CDR1 SGHNT, CDR2 YYREEE (reference sequence). The DNA for the CDR3 is TGTGCCAGCAGCCACCGGACAGACAGTGAAGCTTTCTTT. This sequence encodes CASSHRTDSEAFF.

This chain joins TRBV4-3 and TRBJ1-2; D is unclear. V was clipped by 0 bases and J by 4 bases, with 12 bases between them. Germline V gene sequence: CDR1 LGHNA, CDR2 YSLEER. This CDR3 is 15 amino acids long. CDR3 amino acids: CASSQDNGESYGYTF. As DNA, the CDR3 is TGCGCCAGCAGCCAAGATAACGGGGAGTCCTATGGCTACACCTTC.

Details on this clone: One end of the junction does not line up with germline, which may come from a read error. The gene calls are TRBV6-1 and TRBJ1-2; D is possibly TRBD1 (5 bases). CDR1 is MNHNS, CDR2 SASEGT, per germline. The CDR3 is made up of 15 amino acids. CDR3 region: CASSEGLVAGHGYTF. The CDR3, as DNA: TGTGCCAGCAGTGAAGGCTTAGTAGCAGGACATGGTTACACCTTC.

This chain joins TRBV30 and TRBJ1-1, with 9 bases matching TRBD1. The trim removed 0 bases at V and 10 bases at J, leaving 9 bases unmatched. Looked up from germline, CDR1 is GTSNPN and CDR2 is SVGIG (reference sequence). The CDR3 is made up of 14 amino acids. The CDR3 spells CAWSVGTGSVGAFF. The CDR3 DNA follows: TGTGCCTGGAGTGTAGGGACAGGGAGTGTAGGAGCTTTCTTT.

This clone showed up just once. V and J are TRBV5-1 and TRBJ2-5; 7 bases map to TRBD1. The CDR3 runs 14 residues. CDR1 is SGHRS and CDR2 is YFSETQ in the germline V gene. Trimming at V came to 4 bases and at J to 1 base, leaving 4 bases not matched to a gene. The CDR3 loop is CASSLGQLQETQYF. CDR3 bases: TGCGCCAGCAGCCTGGGACAGCTCCAAGAGACCCAGTACTTC.

The gene calls are TRBV2 and TRBJ1-5, with D maybe TRBD1 (5 bases). The CDR3 consists of 13 residues. V lost 7 bases, J lost 7 bases, and 14 bases lay in between. Germline V CDR1 and CDR2: SNHLY, FYNNEI. The CDR3 nucleotides read TGTGCCAGCATAGAGAGGGAGGGGCAGCCCCAGCATTTT. It encodes CASIEREGQPQHF.

Comments on this clone: Germline and junction disagree at one end, which may indicate a read error. V gene TRBV10-3 combines with J gene TRBJ2-7; the D gene is possibly TRBD1 (6 bases). The V gene's germline CDR1 is ENHRY and CDR2 SYGVKD. The CDR3 runs to 11 residues. CDR3 in amino acids: CAISGPRGWDF. CDR3 DNA sequence: TGTGCCATCAGTGGGCCTAGGGGGTGGGACTTC.

The chain recombines TRBV25-1 with TRBJ1-1; maybe TRBD1 (5 bases). V lost 7 bases, J lost 2 bases, and 11 bases lay in between. The CDR3 runs to 13 residues. CDR1 MGHDK and CDR2 SYGVNS come from the germline V gene. CDR3 sequence reads: CASKGLGNTEAFF. The CDR3 DNA sequence: TGTGCCAGCAAGGGGCTGGGAAACACTGAAGCTTTCTTT.

V and J are TRBV4-2 and TRBJ1-1, with D unresolved. Per germline, CDR1 LGHNA and CDR2 YNFKEQ. Trimming cost V 0 bases and J 11 bases, with 13 bases left between them. The CDR3 spans 13 residues. The CDR3 loop is CASSQDRGLSAFF. In nucleotides, the CDR3 is TGTGCCAGCAGCCAAGATCGTGGACTTTCCGCTTTCTTT.

This chain uses TRBV4-2 with TRBJ1-5, with D unclear. The germline V gene has CDR1 LGHNA and CDR2 YNFKEQ. The CDR3 runs 15 residues. V shed 4 bases and J shed 4 bases, with 14 bases lying between them. The CDR3 coding sequence is TGTGCCAGCAGCCCCAGAGCCGGGGAGAATCAGCCCCAGCATTTT. It yields the protein CASSPRAGENQPQHF.

CDR3 in DNA: TGTGCCAGCAGCCGACAGGGGTCGAACACCGGGGAGCTGTTTTTT. Translation gives CASSRQGSNTGELFF. V is TRBV7-9 and J is TRBJ2-2, with 8 bases lining up with TRBD1. Germline assignment: CDR1 SEHNR and CDR2 FQNEAQ (reference sequence). The J segment lost 0 bases and the V segment lost 5 bases, leaving 2 bases of the junction unmatched. The CDR3 has 15 residues.

Remarks on this clone: The junction differs from germline at one of its ends, possibly a read error. This specimen includes other DNA sequences encoding the same CDR3. The chain recombines TRBV4-2 with TRBJ2-7, with TRBD2 matching 10 bases. The CDR3 contains 15 residues. Germline loops: CDR1 LGHNA, CDR2 YNFKEQ. This CDR3 reads CASSQDASGSYEQYF. CDR3 nucleotide sequence: TGTGCCAGCAGTCAAGATGCTAGCGGGAGCTACGAGCAGTACTTC.

A few counts support this clone. The V and J genes are TRBV29-1 and TRBJ2-7; unclear D gene. V was pared by 4 bases and J by 5 bases, with 9 bases between. The CDR3 is made up of 11 amino acids. CDR1 SQVTM and CDR2 ANQGSEA come from the germline V gene. Written as DNA, the CDR3 is TGCAGCGTTGGGCAGGTTGACGAGCAGTACTTC. Its protein product is CSVGQVDEQYF.

The rearrangement joins TRBV2 to TRBJ1-2; D possibly corresponds to TRBD1 (6 bases). The CDR3 covers 16 residues. The V end lost 6 bases, the J end lost 4 bases, and 21 bases lay between the germline ends. Germline CDR1 reads SNHLY; CDR2 reads FYNNEI. The CDR3 coding sequence is TGTGCCAGCAGACTCGAGCGGGGACAAACTCTCTATGGCTACACCTTC. Translating it yields CASRLERGQTLYGYTF.

This clone was observed a few times. The rearrangement joins TRBV30 to TRBJ1-1; D uncertain. The CDR3 sequence is 13 residues long. Germline-derived CDR1 and CDR2 are GTSNPN and SVGIG (reference sequence). V lost 2 bases and J 1 base, leaving 8 bases between the germline ends. In nucleotides, the CDR3 is TGTGCCTGGAGTTTGGAGGGGAACACTGAAGCTTTCTTT. Protein sequence: CAWSLEGNTEAFF.

This clone is a singleton in its sample. The V call is TRBV29-1, the J call TRBJ2-3, with a weak D call TRBD2 (6 bases). CDR1 and CDR2 from the germline V gene are SQVTM and ANQGSEA. Trimming removed 4 bases at V and 4 bases at J, with 9 bases between. The CDR3 has 12 residues. DNA for the CDR3: TGCAGCGTTGTAGGACTATCAGATACGCAGTATTTT. Protein product: CSVVGLSDTQYF.

The chain has TRBV30 and TRBJ2-1, with 13 bases matching TRBD2. Losses at the gene ends were 0 bases for V and 8 bases for J; bases not matched to a gene: 4. CDR1 GTSNPN and CDR2 SVGIG come from the germline V gene (reference sequence). The CDR3 has 15 residues. The CDR3 DNA sequence: TGTGCCTGGAGTGTACTAGCGGGAGGGGGTGATGAGCAGTTCTTC. As protein: CAWSVLAGGGDEQFF. Looking up the rest from reference TRBV30 and TRBJ2-1 gives the full variable domain: SQTIHQWPATLVQPVGSPLSLECTVEGTSNPNLYWYRQAAGRGLQLLFYSVGIGQISSEVPQNLSASRPQDRQFILSSKKLLLSDSGFYLCAWSVLAGGGDEQFFGPGTRLTVL.

V usage is TRBV7-2 and J usage is TRBJ1-1; the D is unclear. This CDR3 is built from 15 residues. The V and J ends lost 2 bases and 1 base respectively, with 11 bases between them. CDR1 is SGHTA, CDR2 FQGNSA, per germline. CDR3: CASSLMGRGNTEAFF. The CDR3 bases are TGTGCCAGCAGCTTAATGGGTCGGGGGAACACTGAAGCTTTCTTT. Based on the CDR3 plus reference TRBV7-2 and TRBJ1-1, the full variable domain is GAGVSQSPSNKVTEKGKDVELRCDPISGHTALYWYRQSLGQGLEFLIYFQGNSAPDKSGLPSDRFSAERTGGSVSTLTIQRTQQEDSAVYLCASSLMGRGNTEAFFGQGTRLTVV.

The rearrangement joins TRBV27 to TRBJ2-1; no clear D gene. Trimming removed 10 bases at V and 9 bases at J, with 13 bases between. The V gene's germline CDR1 is MNHEY and CDR2 SMNVEV (reference sequence). There are 11 residues in the CDR3. The CDR3 DNA reads TGTGCCACCCACTGGTTTGCTGAGCAGTTCTTC. This translates into CATHWFAEQFF.

The CDR3 DNA sequence: TGTGCCAGCAGTGGACATTCGTCTATGAACACTGAAGCTTTCTTT. Amino acids: CASSGHSSMNTEAFF. The V and J genes are TRBV25-1 and TRBJ1-1; D gene unclear. V gave up 4 bases and J gave up 0 bases, with 12 bases separating them. Per germline, CDR1 MGHDK and CDR2 SYGVNS. The CDR3 spans 15 residues.

The V gene is TRBV6-5, the J gene TRBJ2-5; D is uncertain. The germline V gene encodes CDR1 MNHEY and CDR2 SVGAGI. V was shortened by 2 bases and J by 4 bases, with 8 bases between the two germline ends. The CDR3 covers 13 residues. The CDR3 DNA is TGTGCCAGCAGTTACCTGCCGGGAGAGACCCAGTACTTC. It is translated as CASSYLPGETQYF.

The chain joins TRBV30 to TRBJ2-3; D might be TRBD2 (5 bases). Looked up from germline, CDR1 is GTSNPN and CDR2 is SVGIG (reference sequence). This CDR3 contains 13 residues. Trimming left V 5 bases short and J 6 bases short, with 15 bases between. This chain's CDR3 is CAWENEGLDTQYF. CDR3 coding DNA: TGTGCCTGGGAAAATGAGGGCTTGGATACGCAGTATTTT.

CDR3 residues: CAISVSGLGGTDTQYF. The DNA of the CDR3 is TGTGCCATCAGTGTGTCGGGACTAGGAGGCACAGATACGCAGTATTTT. This sequence joins TRBV10-3 and TRBJ2-3; TRBD2 agrees at 8 bases. V shed 4 bases and J 1 base; nucleotides not matched to a gene: 7. CDR1 is ENHRY, CDR2 SYGVKD, per germline. CDR3 length: 16 amino acids.

This sequence joins TRBV25-1 and TRBJ2-7; 7 bases match TRBD2. The length of the CDR3 is 16 residues. V dropped 4 bases and J dropped 0; count of bases not matched to a gene: 9. The germline CDR1 and CDR2 sequences are MGHDK and SYGVNS. CDR3 sequence reads: CASSGLLAESSYEQYF. DNA for the CDR3: TGTGCCAGCAGTGGACTGCTAGCGGAGAGCTCCTACGAGCAGTACTTC.